Presented here are 32 T cell receptor beta chains from one specimen sequenced in a study of tumor-infiltrating lymphocytes in glioblastoma multiforme. TCR beta libraries were built from RNA through three nested multiplex PCR rounds using modified ARM-PCR. MiXCR was run by TCRdb on the multiplex PCR reads, yielding one entry per CDR3 protein. The sample has 9,000 to 10,000 distinct CDR3 sequences; less than 80% are singletons. Sequencing was carried out using brain tumor tissue. All receptors derive from a male donor with glioblastoma.

The genes are TRBV10-3 and TRBJ1-1; D not certain. Germline lookup yields CDR1 ENHRY and CDR2 SYGVKD. The length of the CDR3 is 14 residues. V lost 1 base to trimming and J lost 4 bases, with 10 bases between them. CDR3 DNA sequence: TGTGCCATCAGTGAGTTGGAGGGTTCCACTGAAGCTTTCTTT. Its translation is CAISELEGSTEAFF.

In the case of this clonotype: The junction departs from germline at one end; a sequencing error may be responsible. The chain uses TRBV7-3 and TRBJ1-1, with D perhaps matching TRBD1 (6 bases). The CDR3 runs to 14 residues. Germline V gene data show CDR1 as SGHTA and CDR2 as FQGTGA. This CDR3 is CVSSLGGPDTEAFF. As DNA, the CDR3 is TGTGTCAGCAGCTTAGGGGGGCCTGACACTGAAGCTTTCTTT.

The V gene is TRBV20-1, the J gene TRBJ1-2; maybe TRBD1 (5 bases). Germline CDR1 and CDR2: DFQATT and SNEGSKA (reference sequence). This CDR3 contains 16 residues. The V gene lost 4 bases and the J gene lost 8 bases, with 26 bases spanning the gap. The CDR3 DNA follows: TGCAGTGCTACAAATACGGGACCGCCGGCCTCGGGGGGCTACACCTTC. It specifies CSATNTGPPASGGYTF.

The chain carries TRBV14 and TRBJ2-5, with 11 bases that match TRBD2. From germline, CDR1 is SGHDN and CDR2 FVKESK. The CDR3 extends over 15 amino acids. The CDR3 DNA follows: TGTATCAGCAGCCCGGGACTAGCGGCCATTGAGACCCAGTACTTC. Translating it yields CISSPGLAAIETQYF.

In the case of this clonotype: The limits of the CDR3 on the DNA are not certain, so only TCRdb's listed CDR3 is given. The V gene is TRBV29-1, the J gene TRBJ1-2. The CDR3 is 12 residues long, ends included. Germline V gene sequence: CDR1 SQVTM, CDR2 ANQGSEA. The CDR3 protein is CSVGKGNYGYTF.

V and J are TRBV20-1 and TRBJ2-7, with 12 bases matching TRBD2. CDR1 is DFQATT and CDR2 is SNEGSKA in the germline V gene (reference sequence). CDR3 size: 13 residues. Here the CDR3 DNA reads TGCAGCGTGAGGGGGCTAGCGGGAGGGCAGCAGTACTTC. Translation gives CSVRGLAGGQQYF.

This clonotype came up many times. The rearrangement joins TRBV24-1 to TRBJ1-6; D is unresolved. The V end lost 5 bases, the J end lost 7 bases, and 8 bases lay between the germline ends. Germline-derived CDR1 and CDR2 are KGHDR and SFDVKD. The CDR3 loop spans 13 amino acids. The CDR3 reads CATSGQVNSPLHF. The CDR3 DNA is TGTGCCACCAGTGGGCAGGTGAATTCACCCCTCCACTTT.

The CDR3 sequence is CASSQSGASYEQYF. In DNA form, the CDR3 reads TGTGCCAGCAGCCAGTCGGGGGCTTCCTACGAGCAGTACTTC. The chain links TRBV5-6 to TRBJ2-7; D possibly uses TRBD1 or TRBD2 (6 bases each). CDR1 and CDR2 from the germline V gene are SGHDT and YYEEEE. The germline V and J ends were trimmed by 4 bases and 1 base, with 12 bases remaining between them. The CDR3 sequence is 14 residues long.

Many counts were recorded for this clonotype. V and J are TRBV11-1 and TRBJ2-1, with D tentatively TRBD1 or TRBD2 (5 bases each). V was shortened by 5 bases and J by 0 bases, with 17 bases between the two germline ends. CDR3 length: 17 residues. Germline lookup yields CDR1 SGHAT and CDR2 FQDESV (reference sequence). The CDR3 bases are TGTGCCAGCAGCGACCGGGGCCCTAGGAGCTCCTACAATGAGCAGTTCTTC. This gives the protein CASSDRGPRSSYNEQFF.

Note on this clonotype: The junction and the germline gene differ at one end; a read error may be behind it. V usage is TRBV11-1 and J usage is TRBJ2-7, with TRBD2 matching over 13 bases. The CDR3 has 15 residues. CDR1 is SGHAT, CDR2 FQDESV, per germline (reference sequence). The CDR3 sequence: CASIRTSGSVNERYF. The CDR3 DNA reads as TGTGCCAGCATTAGGACTAGCGGGAGTGTCAACGAGCGGTACTTC.

Relative to its sample, this clonotype is medium-sized. CDR3 nucleotides: TGTGCCAGCAGGGAGCAGGGGGCGCCGTACGAGCAGTACTTC. Translating it yields CASREQGAPYEQYF. This chain links TRBV12-3 or TRBV12-4 with TRBJ2-7; 8 bases line up with TRBD1. Trimming removed 6 bases from V and 4 bases from J; junction bases left unmatched: 8. This CDR3 comprises 14 residues.

The rearrangement joins TRBV28 to TRBJ1-1; TRBD1 agrees at 8 bases. V shed 2 bases, J shed 8 bases, and the junction held 7 bases outside the gene matches. Germline CDR1 and CDR2: MDHEN and SYDVKM. The CDR3 is made up of 14 amino acids. The CDR3 bases are TGTGCCAGCAGTTTAACCGGGACAGGAATCGAAGCTTTCTTT. It codes for CASSLTGTGIEAFF. Variable domain in full (rest from reference TRBV28 and TRBJ1-1): DVKVTQSSRYLVKRTGEKVFLECVQDMDHENMFWYRQDPGLGLRLIYFSYDVKMKEKGDIPEGYSVSREKKERFSLILESASTNQTSMYLCASSLTGTGIEAFFGQGTRLTVV.

With respect to this clonotype: The junction does not match germline at one end; this may be a read error. The chain is built from TRBV11-2 and TRBJ2-1; 7 bases are a match to TRBD1. The CDR3 loop spans 17 amino acids. Germline V CDR1 and CDR2: SGHAT, FQNNGV. The CDR3 reads CASSLAVRGPSHNERFF. As DNA, the CDR3 is TGTGCCAGCAGTTTAGCAGTAAGGGGGCCTTCGCACAATGAGCGGTTCTTC.

The gene calls are TRBV29-1 and TRBJ1-1; TRBD1 matches 8 bases. The CDR3 contains 14 residues. Trimming at V came to 5 bases and at J to 0 bases, leaving 5 bases not matched to a gene. The germline gives CDR1 SQVTM, CDR2 ANQGSEA. This CDR3 reads CSVLDRAMNTEAFF. Written as DNA, the CDR3 is TGCAGCGTTCTGGACAGGGCAATGAACACTGAAGCTTTCTTT.

As for this clonotype: The CDR3 end shows no conserved phenylalanine or tryptophan, and so a read error is likely. The genes are TRBV20-1 and TRBJ2-1; 8 positions agree with TRBD2. V lost 6 bases and J lost 8; bases outside the gene matches: 12. The germline CDR1 and CDR2 sequences are DFQATT and SNEGSKA (reference sequence). This CDR3 has 14 residues. CDR3 bases: TGCAGTGCCGACTGGCGGGGGGAACACGATGAGCAGTTCTAC. Its protein product is CSADWRGEHDEQFY.

Worth noting for this clonotype: The germline gene is not matched at one end of the junction; a read error may be the cause. V usage is TRBV20-1 and J usage is TRBJ2-1; possibly TRBD2 for D (6 bases). Germline CDR1 is DFQATT and CDR2 is SNEGSKA (reference sequence). The CDR3 is 14 residues long. The CDR3 DNA reads TGCAGTGCTAGAGAAGGGACTCTCTACAAAGAGCAGTTCTTC. Protein sequence: CSAREGTLYKEQFF.

This chain uses TRBV11-2 with TRBJ2-2; D call uncertain. The CDR3 has 14 residues. V was shortened by 2 bases and J by 4 bases, with 8 bases between the two germline ends. Germline CDR1 is SGHAT and CDR2 is FQNNGV. CDR3 sequence: CASSLMEFTGELFF. The DNA of the CDR3 is TGTGCCAGCAGCTTAATGGAGTTCACCGGGGAGCTGTTTTTT.

The chain combines TRBV7-8 with TRBJ2-3; 10 nucleotides line up with TRBD2. Germline values: CDR1 SGHVS, CDR2 FQNEAQ. There are 16 residues in the CDR3. V shed 4 bases, J shed 2 bases, and the junction held 6 bases outside the gene matches. The CDR3 region is CASSSTGTSDTDTQYF. DNA of the CDR3: TGTGCCAGCAGCTCTACCGGGACTAGCGACACAGATACGCAGTATTTT.

This clonotype was found many times. V is TRBV5-1 and J is TRBJ2-5; D uncertain. CDR3 length: 15 residues. Germline CDR1 and CDR2: SGHRS and YFSETQ. Trimming removed 1 base from V and 2 bases from J, with 12 bases in between. CDR3 amino acids: CASSLSWKKQETQYF. Here the CDR3 DNA reads TGCGCCAGCAGCTTGAGTTGGAAAAAGCAAGAGACCCAGTACTTC.

The rearrangement links TRBV6-5 to TRBJ1-5, with TRBD1 matching 7 bases. Germline loops: CDR1 MNHEY, CDR2 SVGAGI. The length of the CDR3 is 15 residues. Germline trimming cut 6 bases from V and 0 bases from J; bases unmatched to any gene: 5. The CDR3 DNA sequence: TGTGCCAGCAGCCCCACAGGGGTTAGCAATCAGCCCCAGCATTTT. Translated, it gives CASSPTGVSNQPQHF.

The chain combines TRBV6-1 with TRBJ1-2, with D maybe TRBD1 (6 bases). Trimming removed 4 bases at V and 4 bases at J, with 19 bases between. The CDR3 is 16 amino acids. CDR1 is MNHNS, CDR2 SASEGT, per germline. The DNA for the CDR3 is TGTGCCAGCAGTGCATCTGGGGGCTTCATCGGCTATGGCTACACCTTC. Protein: CASSASGGFIGYGYTF.

Many counts were recorded for this clonotype. The rearrangement uses TRBV28 and TRBJ1-2; 7 bases map to TRBD1. The germline V gene encodes CDR1 MDHEN and CDR2 SYDVKM. This CDR3 contains 13 residues. The V and J ends lost 6 bases and 4 bases, in that order; junction bases with no gene match: 5. The CDR3 region is CASSSGQVYGYTF. CDR3 coding DNA: TGTGCCAGCAGCTCAGGACAGGTCTATGGCTACACCTTC.

This clonotype is medium-sized by share. The chain couples TRBV4-2 to TRBJ1-1; no definite D call. CDR1 is LGHNA, CDR2 YNFKEQ, per germline. The CDR3 length is 15 residues. V dropped 4 bases and J dropped 5 bases, with 17 bases sitting between them. The CDR3 protein is CASSPNLGWKTEAFF. The CDR3, as DNA: TGTGCCAGCAGCCCAAATCTAGGGTGGAAGACTGAAGCTTTCTTT.

This clonotype was seen a single time. J is TRBJ2-1 and V is TRBV10-3; TRBD2 might be the D (7 bases). V was shortened by 6 bases and J by 8 bases, with 11 bases between the two germline ends. Germline V gene sequence: CDR1 ENHRY, CDR2 SYGVKD. This CDR3 is 12 amino acids long. This chain's CDR3 is CAIRTGGDEQFF. The CDR3 region has the DNA TGTGCCATCAGGACGGGGGGCGATGAGCAGTTCTTC.

A single count supports this clonotype. The missing conserved phenylalanine or tryptophan at the end of this CDR3 makes a read error likely. The chain joins TRBV20-1 to TRBJ2-7; D is perhaps TRBD1 (5 bases). Germline CDR1 DFQATT, CDR2 SNEGSKA (reference sequence). There are 12 residues in the CDR3. The CDR3 sequence is CCANDQGYEQYL. The CDR3 bases are TGCTGTGCTAACGATCAGGGCTACGAGCAGTACTTA.

A note on this clonotype: It is likely a read error, because the conserved phenylalanine at the end of the CDR3 is missing. The limits of the CDR3 on the DNA are not certain, so only TCRdb's listed CDR3 is given. The genes are TRBV29-1 and TRBJ2-1; the D call of TRBD1 is as the table states it, not checked on the DNA. CDR1 SQVTM and CDR2 ANQGSEA come from the germline V gene. The CDR3 is 14 residues long, ends included. Here the CDR3 reads CSVGGRQVGNEHFL.

In regard to this clonotype: Compared with germline, one end of the junction differs, possibly owing to a read error. The V gene is TRBV11-2, the J gene TRBJ2-7; TRBD1 aligns across 7 bases. Germline assignment: CDR1 SGHAT and CDR2 FQNNGV. There are 15 residues in the CDR3. This CDR3 is CVSSLESGGSYEQYF. CDR3 bases: TGTGTCAGCAGCTTAGAGTCAGGGGGCTCCTACGAGCAGTACTTC. Filled out from reference TRBV11-2 and TRBJ2-7, the complete variable domain reads EAGVAQSPRYKIIEKRQSVAFWCNPISGHATLYWYQQILGQGPKLLIQFQNNGVVDDSQLPKDRFSAERLKGVDSTLKIQPAKLEDSAVYLCVSSLESGGSYEQYFGPGTRLTVT.

This clonotype was detected only a few times. This CDR3 is missing its conserved last phenylalanine or tryptophan, likely due to a read error. The chain is built from TRBV20-1 and TRBJ2-3; 10 bases agree with TRBD2. The CDR3 runs 15 residues. Germline CDR1 is DFQATT and CDR2 is SNEGSKA (reference sequence). CDR3 protein: CSAGTSGDLTDTQYL. The CDR3 DNA sequence: TGCAGTGCTGGAACTAGCGGGGACCTCACAGACACGCAGTATTTA.

This clonotype is termed medium-sized (0.01 to 0.1%). The gene calls are TRBV7-9 and TRBJ2-7; D uncertain. The CDR3 is 13 amino acids. CDR1 is SEHNR and CDR2 is FQNEAQ in the germline V gene (reference sequence). Trimming removed 5 bases from V and 4 bases from J, with 12 bases in between. CDR3 in amino acids: CASSEDGKYEQYF. The CDR3 DNA reads TGTGCCAGCAGCGAGGACGGAAAGTACGAGCAGTACTTC.

The chain carries TRBV11-2 and TRBJ2-4, with 10 bases that match TRBD1. CDR1 SGHAT and CDR2 FQNNGV come from the germline V gene. The ends lost 5 bases at V and 0 bases at J; junction bases unmatched: 10. CDR3 length equals 18 residues. The CDR3 spells CASSRDRGFILAKNIQYF. In DNA, the CDR3 is TGTGCCAGCAGCCGGGACAGGGGTTTCATCCTAGCCAAAAACATTCAGTACTTC.

In this sample, this clonotype turned up once. The junction departs from the called germline gene at one end, perhaps through a read error. The V and J genes are TRBV11-2 and TRBJ2-3; no reliable D call. Germline CDR1 and CDR2: SGHAT and FQNNGV. This CDR3 has 12 amino acids. CDR3 protein: CASSSTTDTQYF. CDR3 nucleotides: TGTGCCAGCAGCAGTACCACAGATACGCAATATTTT. The full variable domain, with the rest looked up from reference TRBV11-2 and TRBJ2-3, is EAGVAQSPRYKIIEKRQSVAFWCNPISGHATLYWYQQILGQGPKLLIQFQNNGVVDDSQLPKDRFSAERLKGVDSTLKIQPAKLEDSAVYLCASSSTTDTQYFGPGTRLTVL.

Comments on this clonotype: The CDR3 ends on some other residue instead of the conserved phenylalanine or tryptophan, so this is likely a read error. J is TRBJ2-7 and V is TRBV20-1, with 8 bases lining up with TRBD1. Germline V gives CDR1 DFQATT, CDR2 SNEGSKA (reference sequence). There are 13 residues in the CDR3. Germline trimming cut 6 bases from V and 1 base from J; bases unmatched to any gene: 5. In DNA, the CDR3 is TGCAGTGCCGGGACAGGAAAATCCTACGAGCAGTACTGC. Its translation: CSAGTGKSYEQYC.